This T cell receptor (beta chain) was found in a study of identical twins. TCRdb redid the calling of the 5' RACE reads with MiXCR, one entry per CDR3 protein. Of roughly 570,000 distinct CDR3 sequences in the sample, just under 10% are singletons; the top ten hold around 3.2%. From germline, CDR1 is MNHEY and CDR2 SVGAGI. V lost 3 bases to trimming and J lost 0 bases, with 18 bases between them. CDR3 length: 18 residues. Study-wide findings and caveats: For out-of-frame alpha sequences shared by twins, low generation probability was in excess.

Comment on this clonotype: Its antigen is unknown.

This sample was also put to use in a study of yellow fever vaccine responses in identical twins.

The sequence came from a woman between 18 and 29 years old in good health. Specimen: PBMCs. V gene TRBV6-5 combines with J gene TRBJ2-4, with D maybe TRBD1 (9 bases). This chain's CDR3 is CASSYGGGTGLAKNIQYF. The CDR3 DNA follows: TGTGCCAGCAGTTATGGCGGGGGGACAGGGCTAGCCAAAAACATTCAGTACTTC.